This T cell receptor (beta chain) was captured by sequencing in a study of T cells in women clearing cervical HPV infection. Findings of the study overall: Unknown T-cell numbers per sample may underlie the richness differences.

Average input was approximately 1,100 ng genomic DNA for immunoSEQ TCR beta CDR3 amplification. Libraries were prepared by immunoSEQ multiplex PCR; TCRdb keeps only in-frame clonotypes and omits some of them. Here the sample table reports 45,000 to 55,000 clones. Turning to this clone: The antigen remains undetermined. The missing CDR3 end, 3 residues past where the read stops, is filled in from the germline J gene.

The germline CDR1 and CDR2 sequences are SSHAT and FNYEAQ (reference sequence). The CDR3 covers 13 residues. Trimming left V 5 bases short and J 5 bases short, with 10 bases between. The TCR was taken from a woman between 18 and 75 years old with a cervical HPV16 infection that either progressed to CIN3+ or cleared (not recorded which). This sequence joins TRBV7-7 and TRBJ2-1; possibly TRBD2 for D (6 bases). The sequenced material came from blood buffy coat. The chain's CDR3 is CASSPGLDNEQFF. The covered CDR3 bases are TGTGCCAGCAGCCCGGGACTTGACAATGAG.